This T cell receptor (beta chain) came from a study of Ad26.COV2.S vaccination and SARS-CoV-2 variants. Noted treatment: around 19 received Ad26.COV2.S at low or high dose, single or two shots; five or six received placebo; per-sample allocation not given. Sampling was done on day 63 after the first vaccine or placebo injection. Germline V gene lookup returns CDR1 SGDLS and CDR2 YYNGEE. The CDR3 spans 14 residues. V lost 4 bases to trimming and J lost 6 bases; unmatched junction nucleotides: 6. The data were produced by immunoSEQ multiplex PCR, yet TCRdb's version contains in-frame clones alone and is incomplete. This table holds about 480,000 clones, roughly 85% found once.

The sequence was collected from a person between 18 and 65 years old who received the Ad26.COV2.S COVID-19 vaccine or a placebo. The chain uses TRBV9 and TRBJ2-1; TRBD2 agrees at 8 bases. Specimen: peripheral blood, collected in a trial of Ad26.COV2.S vaccine versus placebo. As DNA, the CDR3 is TGTGCCAGCAGCCTTGGGACTAGTCGCAATGAGCAGTTCTTC. Translated: CASSLGTSRNEQFF.